This entry lists 12 T cell receptor beta chains sequenced from one sample in a study of blood T cell repertoires in COVID-19. Repertoires were generated with immunoSEQ multiplex PCR, while TCRdb's copy carries only in-frame clones and drops some. The sample has over 95,000 clones, about 89% seen once. The sequenced material came from peripheral blood. The receptors come from a human donor with acute or convalescent COVID-19. The donor label of this sample is uncertain.

The CDR3 loop reads CASSDGTGGPDTQYF. For the CDR3, the DNA is TGTGCCAGCAGCGATGGGACAGGGGGGCCAGATACGCAGTATTTT. The chain employs TRBV11-2 and TRBJ2-3; 11 positions agree with TRBD1. Germline trimming cut 5 bases from V and 4 bases from J; bases unmatched to any gene: 5. This CDR3 spans 15 amino acids. The germline CDR1 and CDR2 sequences are SGHAT and FQNNGV.

This clone was seen only once. The gene calls are TRBV4-3 and TRBJ2-7; D is unresolved. CDR1 LGHNA and CDR2 YSLEER come from the germline V gene. The V gene lost 0 bases and the J gene lost 4 bases, with 13 bases spanning the gap. This CDR3 has 15 amino acids. For the CDR3, the DNA is TGCGCCAGCAGCCAAGATGTGTCAGGCTCATACGAGCAGTACTTC. Translated, it gives CASSQDVSGSYEQYF.

The DNA for the CDR3 is TGTGCCAGCAGTTACGCCAAGGGACTAGCCTCCTACGAGCAGTACTTC. Its translation: CASSYAKGLASYEQYF. This sequence joins TRBV6-2 or TRBV6-3 and TRBJ2-7; 9 nucleotides align to TRBD2. The CDR3 is 16 amino acids. Trimming cost V 2 bases and J 0 bases; bases outside gene matches: 5. Germline assignment: CDR1 MNHEY and CDR2 SVGEGT.

J is TRBJ2-2 and V is TRBV2; 13 bases line up with TRBD2. With 4 bases clipped from V and 4 bases from J, the junction kept 0 bases outside the gene matches. In germline, CDR1 is SNHLY, CDR2 FYNNEI. The CDR3 totals 15 residues. The CDR3 reads CASSGTSGGTGELFF. The CDR3 nucleotides read TGTGCCAGCAGTGGGACTAGCGGGGGCACCGGGGAGCTGTTTTTT.

The genes are TRBV6-5 and TRBJ1-2; D gene ambiguous. With 4 bases removed from V and 11 bases from J, the gap between germline ends came to 8 bases. In germline, CDR1 is MNHEY, CDR2 SVGAGI. This CDR3 has 10 amino acids. The CDR3 sequence: CASSSSRYTF. DNA for the CDR3: TGTGCCAGCAGTTCTTCTAGGTACACCTTC.

The rearrangement links TRBV13 to TRBJ2-1; 10 nucleotides match TRBD1. V shed 5 bases, J shed 9 bases, and the junction held 7 bases outside the gene matches. Germline V CDR1 and CDR2: PRHDT, FYEKMQ (reference sequence). CDR3 length equals 14 residues. CDR3 DNA sequence: TGTGCCAGCAGCCAAGGACAGGGGGAAAGTGAGCAGTTCTTC. Amino acid sequence: CASSQGQGESEQFF. The variable domain in full, completed from reference TRBV13 and TRBJ2-1, reads AAGVIQSPRHLIKEKRETATLKCYPIPRHDTVYWYQQGPGQDPQFLISFYEKMQSDKGSIPDRFSAQQFSDYHSELNMSSLELGDSALYFCASSQGQGESEQFFGPGTRLTVL.

The rearrangement uses TRBV21-1 and TRBJ2-4; the tabulated D call, TRBD1, remains unverified against the DNA. TRBV21-1 is deemed a pseudogene. CDR3 length: 17 residues. CDR3 sequence reads: CASSKGGQVIAKNIQYF. DNA for the CDR3: TGTGCCAGCAGCAAAGGGGGACAGGTGATAGCCAAAAACATTCAGTACTTC.

The V gene is TRBV19, the J gene TRBJ2-3, with TRBD1 matching over 7 bases. In germline, CDR1 is LNHDA, CDR2 SQIVND (reference sequence). The CDR3 length is 14 residues. Trimming removed 4 bases from V and 3 bases from J; junction bases left unmatched: 4. CDR3 amino acids: CASSTGQQTDTQYF. CDR3 in DNA: TGTGCCAGTAGTACGGGACAGCAAACAGATACGCAGTATTTT.

The chain combines TRBV27 with TRBJ1-1; D is ambiguous. CDR3 length: 17 residues. V was clipped by 1 base and J by 6 bases, with 21 bases between them. Germline V gene data show CDR1 as MNHEY and CDR2 as SMNVEV (reference sequence). The CDR3: CASSLYKTTHESAEAFF. In DNA form, the CDR3 reads TGTGCCAGCAGTTTATATAAGACGACCCACGAGAGCGCTGAAGCTTTCTTT.

This sequence joins TRBV11-2 and TRBJ2-5; 7 positions match TRBD1. V lost 5 bases to trimming and J lost 10 bases; unmatched junction nucleotides: 19. This CDR3 comprises 16 residues. CDR1 and CDR2 from the germline V gene are SGHAT and FQNNGV. This chain's CDR3 is CASSLRTGAPVMGQYF. CDR3 nucleotides: TGTGCCAGCAGCCTACGAACAGGGGCCCCAGTAATGGGCCAGTACTTC.

This sequence joins TRBV7-2 and TRBJ1-1, with TRBD1 matching over 9 bases. V trimming: 5 bases; J trimming: 5 bases; junction bases outside the gene matches: 9. The CDR3 is 15 amino acids. From germline, CDR1 is SGHTA and CDR2 FQGNSA. The CDR3: CASSLWDRVNTEAFF. The CDR3 DNA sequence: TGTGCCAGCAGCCTATGGGACAGGGTAAATACTGAAGCTTTCTTT.

The chain uses TRBV9 and TRBJ1-5; 10 bases are a match to TRBD1. This CDR3 region has 15 residues. Germline loops: CDR1 SGDLS, CDR2 YYNGEE. V trimming: 0 bases; J trimming: 6 bases; junction bases outside the gene matches: 3. The CDR3 sequence: CASSVGTGGGQPQHF. In nucleotides, the CDR3 is TGTGCCAGCAGCGTAGGGACAGGGGGTGGTCAGCCCCAGCATTTT.